This passage covers 14 T cell receptor beta chains from one sample sequenced in a study of blood T cell repertoires in COVID-19. The protocol was immunoSEQ multiplex PCR, while the TCRdb copy is restricted to in-frame clones and leaves out a portion. Of 390,000 or so clones in the sample, 90% were seen once. The sequencing input was peripheral blood. These receptors originate from a man between 18 and 29 years old with active or convalescent COVID-19.

The chain uses TRBV2 and TRBJ1-4; the match to TRBD1 covers 7 bases. Per the germline V gene, CDR1 is SNHLY and CDR2 is FYNNEI. Trimming took 2 bases from V and 4 from J; bases not matched to a gene: 4. The CDR3 runs 15 residues. CDR3 sequence reads: CASSEIGTDNEKLFF. DNA for the CDR3: TGTGCCAGCAGTGAAATCGGGACAGATAATGAAAAACTGTTTTTT.

This chain connects TRBV29-1 to TRBJ2-7, with 8 bases identical to TRBD2. V lost 5 bases to trimming and J lost 4 bases; unmatched junction nucleotides: 1. CDR1 SQVTM and CDR2 ANQGSEA come from the germline V gene. The CDR3 sequence is 11 residues long. The CDR3 spells CSVTSGYEQYF. The CDR3 nucleotides read TGCAGCGTTACTAGCGGATACGAGCAGTACTTC.

The rearrangement joins TRBV24-1 to TRBJ1-5, with 7 positions matching TRBD1. The CDR3 runs to 15 residues. J gave up 4 bases and V 4 bases, and 6 bases lay outside the gene matches. The V gene's germline CDR1 is KGHDR and CDR2 SFDVKD. The CDR3 bases are TGTGCCACCAGTGACGCTAACAGGGGTAATCAGCCCCAGCATTTT. Encoded protein: CATSDANRGNQPQHF.

This clone was found once. The chain joins TRBV5-1 to TRBJ2-1, with 9 positions matching TRBD1. Germline CDR1 is SGHRS and CDR2 is YFSETQ. The CDR3 extends over 16 amino acids. J lost 8 bases, V lost 4 bases, and 13 bases had no gene match. For the CDR3, the DNA is TGCGCCAGCAGCCCCGGGACAGGGAACGCTTACGATGAGCAGTTCTTC. Its protein product is CASSPGTGNAYDEQFF.

V usage is TRBV19 and J usage is TRBJ2-1; D is possibly TRBD2 (5 bases). The CDR3 is 17 amino acids. The V and J ends lost 3 bases and 0 bases respectively, with 15 bases between them. Germline assignment: CDR1 LNHDA and CDR2 SQIVND (reference sequence). This CDR3 reads CASSIGGWQSSYNEQFF. CDR3 coding DNA: TGTGCCAGTAGTATTGGCGGGTGGCAGAGCTCCTACAATGAGCAGTTCTTC.

This clone was observed a handful of times. The rearrangement uses TRBV5-1 and TRBJ1-4; 7 bases align to TRBD1. This CDR3 comprises 13 residues. Trimming cost V 10 bases and J 8 bases; bases outside gene matches: 11. Germline CDR1 is SGHRS and CDR2 is YFSETQ. CDR3: CASGDREEEKLFF. For the CDR3, the DNA is TGCGCCTCCGGCGACAGGGAGGAGGAAAAACTGTTTTTT.

J is TRBJ2-3 and V is TRBV19; tentatively, D is TRBD2 (6 bases). Germline V lookup: CDR1 LNHDA, CDR2 SQIVND (reference sequence). There are 15 residues in the CDR3. V lost 5 bases to trimming and J lost 2 bases, with 14 bases between them. CDR3 region: CASSLSGTSTDTQYF. CDR3 bases: TGTGCCAGTAGTCTTTCAGGGACTTCCACAGATACGCAGTATTTT.

The CDR3 nucleotides read TGTGCCAGCTCACCACTAGCGGGAGTTCAAGAGACCCAGTACTTC. It encodes CASSPLAGVQETQYF. The V and J genes are TRBV18 and TRBJ2-5; TRBD2 agrees at 9 bases. This CDR3 is 15 amino acids long. With V trimmed by 1 base and J by 2 bases, 2 bases remained unmatched. CDR1 and CDR2 from the germline V gene are KGHSH and LQKENI. Full variable domain (rest looked up from reference TRBV18 and TRBJ2-5): NAGVMQNPRHLVRRRGQEARLRCSPMKGHSHVYWYRQLPEEGLKFMVYLQKENIIDESGMPKERFSAEFPKEGPSILRIQQVVRGDSAAYFCASSPLAGVQETQYFGPGTRLLVL.

The chain is built from TRBV7-2 and TRBJ1-3, with 7 bases that match TRBD1. The CDR3 spans 15 residues. Germline CDR1 reads SGHTA; CDR2 reads FQGNSA. The trim removed 5 bases at V and 0 bases at J, leaving 4 bases unmatched. The CDR3 protein is CASSPGTDSGNTIYF. DNA of the CDR3: TGTGCCAGCAGCCCCGGGACAGACTCTGGAAACACCATATATTTT.

The rearrangement uses TRBV5-1 and TRBJ2-5; TRBD2 aligns across 8 bases. The CDR3 has 12 amino acids. The germline V gene has CDR1 SGHRS and CDR2 YFSETQ. With 4 bases clipped from V and 7 bases from J, the junction kept 3 bases outside the gene matches. CDR3 in DNA: TGCGCCAGCAGCGGACTAGCAGGGACCCAGTACTTC. Translation: CASSGLAGTQYF.

The gene calls are TRBV6-5 and TRBJ1-1, with D possibly TRBD1 on 6 matching bases. Germline loops: CDR1 MNHEY, CDR2 SVGAGI. The CDR3 covers 14 residues. Trimming left V 7 bases short and J 5 bases short, with 17 bases between. CDR3 DNA sequence: TGTGCCAGCATACGGCCGGGGGGCCGGACTGAAGCTTTCTTT. This sequence encodes CASIRPGGRTEAFF.

The chain joins TRBV10-3 to TRBJ2-3; 8 bases are shared with TRBD1. The CDR3 is made up of 19 amino acids. Germline loops: CDR1 ENHRY, CDR2 SYGVKD. With 4 bases clipped from V and 2 bases from J, the junction kept 17 bases outside the gene matches. The CDR3 reads CAISGLDPGDRGITDTQYF. The CDR3 DNA follows: TGTGCCATCAGTGGATTGGACCCGGGAGACAGGGGTATCACAGATACGCAGTATTTT.

The chain is built from TRBV7-3 and TRBJ2-2; D possibly corresponds to TRBD1 (6 bases). The V end was cut by 8 bases, the J end by 4 bases, with 29 bases between. Germline V lookup: CDR1 SGHTA, CDR2 FQGTGA. The CDR3 runs 19 residues. The CDR3 sequence: CASFSSPGDNLAATGELFF. In DNA form, the CDR3 reads TGTGCCAGCTTCAGTAGTCCAGGGGACAACTTAGCTGCCACCGGGGAGCTGTTTTTT.

The genes are TRBV28 and TRBJ2-7; D may be TRBD2 (6 bases). The germline V gene encodes CDR1 MDHEN and CDR2 SYDVKM. The CDR3 covers 15 residues. Trimming stripped 5 bases from V and 4 bases from J, with 18 bases between. The CDR3 DNA sequence: TGTGCCAGCAGTCAATTTGGGGGAGGAGCTTACGAGCAGTACTTC. Residues: CASSQFGGGAYEQYF.